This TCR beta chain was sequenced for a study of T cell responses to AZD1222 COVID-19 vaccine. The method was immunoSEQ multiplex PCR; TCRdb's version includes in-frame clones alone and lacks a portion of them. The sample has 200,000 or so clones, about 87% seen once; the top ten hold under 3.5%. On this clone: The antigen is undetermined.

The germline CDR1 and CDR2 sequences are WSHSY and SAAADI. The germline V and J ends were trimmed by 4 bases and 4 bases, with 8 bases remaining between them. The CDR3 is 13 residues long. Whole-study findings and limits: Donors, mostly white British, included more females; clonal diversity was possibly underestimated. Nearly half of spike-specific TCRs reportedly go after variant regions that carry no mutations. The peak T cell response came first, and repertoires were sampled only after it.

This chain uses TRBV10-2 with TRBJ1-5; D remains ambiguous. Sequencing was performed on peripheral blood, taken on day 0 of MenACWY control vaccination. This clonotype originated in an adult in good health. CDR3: CASSVNENQPQHF. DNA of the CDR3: TGCGCCAGCAGTGTGAACGAGAATCAGCCCCAGCATTTT.